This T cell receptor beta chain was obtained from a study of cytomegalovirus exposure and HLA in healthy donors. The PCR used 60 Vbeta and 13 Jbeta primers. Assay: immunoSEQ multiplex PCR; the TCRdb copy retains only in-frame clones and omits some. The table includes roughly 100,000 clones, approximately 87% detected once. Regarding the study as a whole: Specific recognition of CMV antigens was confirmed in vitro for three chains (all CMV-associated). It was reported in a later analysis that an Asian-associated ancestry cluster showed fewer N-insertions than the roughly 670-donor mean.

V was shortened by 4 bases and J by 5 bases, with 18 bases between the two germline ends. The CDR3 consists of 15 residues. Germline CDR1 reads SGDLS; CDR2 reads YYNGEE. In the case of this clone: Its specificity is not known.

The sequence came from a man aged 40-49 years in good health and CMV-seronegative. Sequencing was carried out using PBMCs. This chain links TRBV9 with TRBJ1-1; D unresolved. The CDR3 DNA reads TGTGCCAGCAGCAGCGAGAGTGAGGTTAATACTGAAGCTTTCTTT. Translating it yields CASSSESEVNTEAFF.